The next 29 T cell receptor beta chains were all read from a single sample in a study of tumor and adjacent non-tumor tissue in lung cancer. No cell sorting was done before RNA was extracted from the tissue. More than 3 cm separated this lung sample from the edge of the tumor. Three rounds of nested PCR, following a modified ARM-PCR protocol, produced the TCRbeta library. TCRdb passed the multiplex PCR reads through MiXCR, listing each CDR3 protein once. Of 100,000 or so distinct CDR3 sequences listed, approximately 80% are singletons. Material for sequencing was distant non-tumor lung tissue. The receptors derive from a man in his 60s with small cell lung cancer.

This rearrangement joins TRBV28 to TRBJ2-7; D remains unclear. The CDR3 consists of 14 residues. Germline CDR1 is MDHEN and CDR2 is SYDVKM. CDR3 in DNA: TGTGCCAGCAGTTTATTTTCCAGACTCAACGAGCAGTATGTC. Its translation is CASSLFSRLNEQYV.

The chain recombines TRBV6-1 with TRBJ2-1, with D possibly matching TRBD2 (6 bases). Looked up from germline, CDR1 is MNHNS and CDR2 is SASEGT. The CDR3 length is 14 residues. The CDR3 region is CSGIFSGSRNEQFF. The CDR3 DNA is TGTTCCGGCATCTTTAGCGGTAGTAGGAATGAGCAGTTCTTC.

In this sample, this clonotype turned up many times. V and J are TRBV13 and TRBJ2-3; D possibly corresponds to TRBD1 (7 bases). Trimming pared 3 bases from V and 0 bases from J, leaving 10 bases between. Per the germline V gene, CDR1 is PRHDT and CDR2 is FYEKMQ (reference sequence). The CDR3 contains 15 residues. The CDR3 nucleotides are TGTGCCAGCAGCTTCAGGGGGACTAGCACAGATACGCAGTATTTT. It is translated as CASSFRGTSTDTQYF.

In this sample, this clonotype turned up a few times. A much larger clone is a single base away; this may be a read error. The CDR3 region has the DNA TGTGCCAGCAACTTGGCCAGGGGGAATGAGCAGTTCTTC. This gives the protein CASNLARGNEQFF. The chain combines TRBV5-6 with TRBJ2-1; TRBD1 matches at 7 bases. The CDR3 totals 13 residues. Per the germline V gene, CDR1 is SGHDT and CDR2 is YYEEEE.

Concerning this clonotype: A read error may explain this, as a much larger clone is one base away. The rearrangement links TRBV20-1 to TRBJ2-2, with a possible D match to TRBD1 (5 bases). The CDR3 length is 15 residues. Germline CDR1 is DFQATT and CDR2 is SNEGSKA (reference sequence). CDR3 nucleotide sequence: TGCAGTGCTAGAGATGTGGGGCAGGACACCGAGGAGCTGTTTTTT. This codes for CSARDVGQDTEELFF.

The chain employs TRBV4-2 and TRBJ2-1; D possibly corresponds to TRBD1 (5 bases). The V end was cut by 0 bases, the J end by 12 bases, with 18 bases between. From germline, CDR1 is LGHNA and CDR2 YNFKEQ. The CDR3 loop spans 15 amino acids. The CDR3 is CASSQDSSKGRAQFF. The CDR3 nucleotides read TGTGCCAGCAGCCAAGACTCGTCCAAGGGGCGCGCGCAGTTCTTC.

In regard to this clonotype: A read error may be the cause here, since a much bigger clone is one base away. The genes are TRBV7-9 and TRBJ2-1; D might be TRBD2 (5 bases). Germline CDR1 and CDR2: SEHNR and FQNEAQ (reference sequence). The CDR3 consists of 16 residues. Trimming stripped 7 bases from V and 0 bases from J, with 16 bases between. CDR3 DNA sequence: TGTGCCAGCAATTCCAGGACTGGTAGCTCCTACAATGAGCAGTTCTTC. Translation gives CASNSRTGSSYNEQFF.

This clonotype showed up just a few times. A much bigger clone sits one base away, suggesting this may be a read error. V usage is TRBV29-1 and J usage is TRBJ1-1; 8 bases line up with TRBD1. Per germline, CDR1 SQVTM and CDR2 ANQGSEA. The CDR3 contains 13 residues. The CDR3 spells CSGTGGGNTGAFF. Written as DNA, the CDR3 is TGCAGCGGAACAGGGGGGGGGAACACTGGAGCTTTCTTT.

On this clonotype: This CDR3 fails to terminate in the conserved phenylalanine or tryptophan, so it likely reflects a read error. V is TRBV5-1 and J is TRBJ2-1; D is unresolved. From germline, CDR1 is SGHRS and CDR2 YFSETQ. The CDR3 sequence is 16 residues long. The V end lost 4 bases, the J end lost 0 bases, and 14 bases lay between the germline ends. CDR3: CASSMKQPSSYNEQFI. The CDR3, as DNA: TGCGCCAGCAGCATGAAGCAGCCAAGCTCCTACAATGAGCAGTTCATC.

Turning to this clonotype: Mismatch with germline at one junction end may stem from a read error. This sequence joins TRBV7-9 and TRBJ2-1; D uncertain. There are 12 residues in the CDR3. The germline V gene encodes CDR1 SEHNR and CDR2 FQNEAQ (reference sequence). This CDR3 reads CVSNSYPYEQFF. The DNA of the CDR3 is TGTGTCAGCAACTCCTATCCGTATGAGCAGTTCTTC.

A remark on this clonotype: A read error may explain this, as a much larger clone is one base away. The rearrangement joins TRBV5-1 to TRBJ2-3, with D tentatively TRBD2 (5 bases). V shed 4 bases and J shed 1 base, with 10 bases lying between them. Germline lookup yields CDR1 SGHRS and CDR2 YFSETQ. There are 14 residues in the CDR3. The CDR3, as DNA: TGCGCCAGCAGCATTAGCGTAGGCACAGATACGCAGTATTTT. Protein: CASSISVGTDTQYF. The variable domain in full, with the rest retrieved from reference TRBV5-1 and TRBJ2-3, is KAGVTQTPRYLIKTRGQQVTLSCSPISGHRSVSWYQQTPGQGLQFLFEYFSETQRNKGNFPGRFSGRQFSNSRSEMNVSTLELGDSALYLCASSISVGTDTQYFGPGTRLTVL.

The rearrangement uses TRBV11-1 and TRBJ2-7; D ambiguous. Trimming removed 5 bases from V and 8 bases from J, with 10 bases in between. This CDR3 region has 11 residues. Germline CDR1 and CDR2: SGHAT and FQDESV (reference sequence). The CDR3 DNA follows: TGTGCCAGCAGCCTAGGCGAGAAGCAGTACTTC. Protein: CASSLGEKQYF.

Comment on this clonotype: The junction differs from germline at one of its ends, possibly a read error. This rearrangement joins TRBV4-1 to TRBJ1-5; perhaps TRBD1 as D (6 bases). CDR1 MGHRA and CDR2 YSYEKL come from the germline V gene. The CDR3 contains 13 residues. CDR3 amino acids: CANSQGMSQPRHF. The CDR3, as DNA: TGCGCTAACAGCCAGGGGATGTCTCAGCCCCGGCATTTT.

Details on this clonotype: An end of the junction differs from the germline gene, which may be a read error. CDR3 sequence: CASNQDAGRSNEQFF. The DNA for the CDR3 is TGCGCCAGCAACCAAGATGCGGGGCGAAGCAATGAGCAGTTCTTC. The chain is built from TRBV4-1 and TRBJ2-1; TRBD2 is a possible D gene (6 bases). Per the germline V gene, CDR1 is MGHRA and CDR2 is YSYEKL. The CDR3 totals 15 residues.

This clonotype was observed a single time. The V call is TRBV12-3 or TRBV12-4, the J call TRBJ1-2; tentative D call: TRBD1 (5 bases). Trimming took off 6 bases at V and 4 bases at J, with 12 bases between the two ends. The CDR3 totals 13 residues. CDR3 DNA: TGTGCCAGCAGCCCCCGGGACGCCTATGGCTACACCTTC. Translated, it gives CASSPRDAYGYTF.

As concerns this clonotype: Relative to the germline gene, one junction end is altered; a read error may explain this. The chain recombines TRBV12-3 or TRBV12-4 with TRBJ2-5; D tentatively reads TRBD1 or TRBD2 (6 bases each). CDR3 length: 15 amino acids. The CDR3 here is CSSSPYSAGQETQYF. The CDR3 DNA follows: TGTTCCAGCAGTCCCTATAGCGCGGGACAAGAGACTCAGTACTTC.

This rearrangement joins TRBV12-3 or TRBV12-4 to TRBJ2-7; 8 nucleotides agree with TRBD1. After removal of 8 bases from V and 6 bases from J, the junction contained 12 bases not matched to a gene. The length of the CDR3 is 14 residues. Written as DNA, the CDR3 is TGTGCCAGCGGCCGATCCGGGACAGGAGGCGAGCAGTACTTC. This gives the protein CASGRSGTGGEQYF.

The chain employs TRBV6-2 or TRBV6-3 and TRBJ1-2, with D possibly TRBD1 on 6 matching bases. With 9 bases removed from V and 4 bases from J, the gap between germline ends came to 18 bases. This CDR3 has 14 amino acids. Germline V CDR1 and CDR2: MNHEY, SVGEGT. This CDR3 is CASRLLDRFYGYTF. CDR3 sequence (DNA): TGTGCCAGTAGACTCCTGGACAGATTCTATGGCTACACCTTC.

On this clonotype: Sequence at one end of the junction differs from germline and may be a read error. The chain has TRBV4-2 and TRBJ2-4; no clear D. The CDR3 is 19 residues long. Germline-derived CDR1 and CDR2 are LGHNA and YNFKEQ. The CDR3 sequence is CASSQAARSSLTSKYIQYF. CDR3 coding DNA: TGTGCCAGCAGCCAAGCCGCAAGGTCCTCGTTGACCTCCAAATACATTCAGTACTTC.

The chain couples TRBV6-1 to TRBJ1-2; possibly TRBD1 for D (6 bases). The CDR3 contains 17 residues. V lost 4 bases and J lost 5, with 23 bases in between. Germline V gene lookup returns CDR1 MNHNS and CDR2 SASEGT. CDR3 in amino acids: CASSGYTSTGALYGYTF. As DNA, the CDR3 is TGTGCCAGCAGTGGGTATACCTCGACAGGAGCACTATATGGCTACACCTTC.

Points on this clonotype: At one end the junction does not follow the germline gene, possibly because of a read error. CDR3 protein: CSVEDAGDEHIF. As DNA, the CDR3 is TGCAGCGTTGAAGACGCGGGAGACGAGCATATCTTC. The J gene is TRBJ2-1, the V gene TRBV29-1; 7 bases line up with TRBD2. The CDR3 sequence is 12 residues long. Germline-derived CDR1 and CDR2 are SQVTM and ANQGSEA.

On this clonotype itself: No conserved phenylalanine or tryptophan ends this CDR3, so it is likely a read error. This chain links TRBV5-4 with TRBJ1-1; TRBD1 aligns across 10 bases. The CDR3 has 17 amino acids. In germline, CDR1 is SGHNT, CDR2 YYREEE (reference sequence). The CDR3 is CASSLRGTGVMNTDAFC. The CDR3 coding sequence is TGTGCCAGCAGCTTGCGAGGGACAGGGGTCATGAACACTGATGCTTTCTGT.

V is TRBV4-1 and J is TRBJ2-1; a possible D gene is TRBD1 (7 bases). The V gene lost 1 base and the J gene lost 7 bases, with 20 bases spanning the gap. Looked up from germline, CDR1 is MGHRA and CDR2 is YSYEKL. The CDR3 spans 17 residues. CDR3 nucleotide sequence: TGCGCCAGCAGCCAAGTAGGGGGCGTGATAGGGGGGAATGAGCAGTTCTTC. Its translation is CASSQVGGVIGGNEQFF.

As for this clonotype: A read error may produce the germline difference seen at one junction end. In nucleotides, the CDR3 is TGTAGCACACCGGCAGGGGCGAGAACAGATACGCAGTATTTT. This encodes CSTPAGARTDTQYF. The chain is built from TRBV29-1 and TRBJ2-3, with D perhaps TRBD1 (6 bases). The CDR3 sequence is 14 residues long. Germline CDR1 is SQVTM and CDR2 is ANQGSEA.

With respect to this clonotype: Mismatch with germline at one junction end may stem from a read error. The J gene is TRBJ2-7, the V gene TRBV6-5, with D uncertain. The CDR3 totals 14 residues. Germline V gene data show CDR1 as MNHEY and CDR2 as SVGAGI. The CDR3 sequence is CASSQHRATYEKYF. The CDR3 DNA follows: TGTGCCAGCAGCCAACATAGGGCGACCTACGAGAAGTACTTC.

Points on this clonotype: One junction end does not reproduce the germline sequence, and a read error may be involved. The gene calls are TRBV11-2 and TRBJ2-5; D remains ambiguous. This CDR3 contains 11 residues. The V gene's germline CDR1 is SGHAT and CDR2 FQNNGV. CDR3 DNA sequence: TGTGCCAGCGGCTTAGAAGAGACCCAATACTTC. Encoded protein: CASGLEETQYF.

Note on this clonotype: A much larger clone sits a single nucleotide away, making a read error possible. The CDR3 sequence is CSAREHDAYSYEQYF. The CDR3 DNA sequence: TGCAGTGCTAGAGAGCACGACGCATACTCCTACGAGCAGTACTTC. The genes are TRBV20-1 and TRBJ2-7; D remains unclear. The CDR3 has 15 residues. CDR1 and CDR2 from the germline V gene are DFQATT and SNEGSKA (reference sequence). V lost 0 bases and J 0 bases, leaving 12 bases between the germline ends.

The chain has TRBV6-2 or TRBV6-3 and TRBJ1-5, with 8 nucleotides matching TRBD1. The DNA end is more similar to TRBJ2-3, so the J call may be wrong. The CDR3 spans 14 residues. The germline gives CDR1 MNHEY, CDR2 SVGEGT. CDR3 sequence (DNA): TGTGTCACTGCTGCCGGACAGGGTAATCAGCCCCAGTATTTT. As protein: CVTAAGQGNQPQYF.

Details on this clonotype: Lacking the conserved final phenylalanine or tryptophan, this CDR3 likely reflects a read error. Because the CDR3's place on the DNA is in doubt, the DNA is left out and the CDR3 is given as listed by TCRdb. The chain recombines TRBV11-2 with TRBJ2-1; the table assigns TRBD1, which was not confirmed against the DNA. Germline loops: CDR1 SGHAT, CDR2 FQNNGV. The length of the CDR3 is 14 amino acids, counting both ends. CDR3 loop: CASQKRQGGNEQIL.